This TCR beta chain emerged from a study of shared clonotypes between healthy human individuals. It was CD45RO-negative cells, positively selected for CCR7, that made up naive CD8 cells, with terminally differentiated effector memory CD45RA+ cells excluded. Healthy HIV-negative adults without recent acute infections or vaccinations served as donors. Germline assignment: CDR1 SGHNT and CDR2 YYREEE (reference sequence). The CDR3 runs to 14 residues. V lost 3 bases and J lost 1, with 10 bases in between. Turning to this clone: Its antigen is not identified.

Sequencing was performed with immunoSEQ multiplex PCR; in TCRdb, only in-frame clones are kept and a portion is missing. Of some 2.1 million clones listed, around 96% are singletons. Whole-study findings and limits: When naive CD4 clonotypes were compared across several donors, around 5% were shared. Genetic and exposure-history diversity was limited by the small donor number.

The chain recombines TRBV5-4 with TRBJ2-5; D possibly matches TRBD1 or TRBD2 (6 bases each). The clonotype comes from a man aged 18 to 30 in good health. Sequencing was carried out using naive CD8+ T cells sorted from blood. In DNA form, the CDR3 reads TGTGCCAGCAGCTGGGGGGACACCCAAGAGACCCAGTACTTC. Translated, it gives CASSWGDTQETQYF.